Detailed here is one T cell receptor (beta chain). Its specificity is not known. The data originate from a study of monozygotic twins with inflammatory bowel disease. The CDR3 runs to 15 residues. In germline, CDR1 is SGHTA, CDR2 FQGTGA. General observations from the study: With inverse Simpson as the measure, TCRbeta diversity was lower in IBD patients than in healthy co-twins. Twin concordance left repertoire similarity unchanged, with limited power a possible explanation for this lack of difference.

With around 15 and 9 cycles respectively, two nested PCRs were carried out on TCRalpha and TCRbeta cDNA. TCRdb reprocessed the 5' RACE reads and keeps a single row for each CDR3 protein, giving no DNA. This sample's table has 190,000 or so distinct CDR3 sequences. The J gene is TRBJ2-3, the V gene TRBV7-3; the D call from TCRdb, TRBD2, cannot be confirmed without DNA. This clonotype originated in a human donor with ulcerative colitis or Crohn's disease, or a healthy co-twin of an affected twin (not recorded which). Source material: blood. The CDR3 region is CASSSSGGAADTQYF. Filled out from reference TRBV7-3 and TRBJ2-3, the complete variable domain reads GAGVSQTPSNKVTEKGKYVELRCDPISGHTALYWYRQSLGQGPEFLIYFQGTGAADDSGLPNDRFFAVRPEGSVSTLKIQRTERGDSAVYLCASSSSGGAADTQYFGPGTRLTVL.